This is a list of T cell receptor beta chains from one sample in a study of blood T cells in healthy people across ages. Using its own MiXCR run on the 5' RACE reads, TCRdb lists one record per CDR3 protein. The sample contains around 650,000 distinct CDR3 sequences, about 32% of which appear only once. Material: blood. These receptors were taken from an elderly woman in good health. Each CDR3 is given with its conserved first and last residue. Fields, in order: clone size, V gene, D gene, J gene, CDR3 DNA, CDR3 protein. A D gene is named only where the DNA matches it firmly. Clone size, where shown, is once, few, many, or a class for clones that have expanded.

clone_size: few; v_call: TRBV28; d_call: -; j_call: TRBJ1-1; cdr3_nt: TGTGCCAGCAGTTTATCGTCCGGGAACACTGAAGCTTTCTTT; cdr3_aa: CASSLSSGNTEAFF
clone_size: -; v_call: TRBV5-1; d_call: -; j_call: TRBJ2-1; cdr3_nt: TGCGCCAGCAGCTTGGGACAGGACAAAGGCTACAATGAGCAGTTCTTC; cdr3_aa: CASSLGQDKGYNEQFF
clone_size: many; v_call: TRBV5-1; d_call: -; j_call: TRBJ2-1; cdr3_nt: TGCGCCAGCAGCTTCAGGCCCGTCTCCTACAATGAGCAGTTCTTC; cdr3_aa: CASSFRPVSYNEQFF
clone_size: many; v_call: TRBV6-1; d_call: -; j_call: TRBJ2-5; cdr3_nt: TGTGCCAGCAGTGAAAGATGGCGGGTTGAGACCCAGTACTTC; cdr3_aa: CASSERWRVETQYF
clone_size: many; v_call: TRBV20-1; d_call: -; j_call: TRBJ2-1; cdr3_nt: TGCAGTGCTAGTCCACTTGGCGAAACAGGAGACGAGCAGTTCTTC; cdr3_aa: CSASPLGETGDEQFF
clone_size: few; v_call: TRBV30; d_call: -; j_call: TRBJ2-3; cdr3_nt: TGTGCCTGGAGTGTACAGGCCCTAAGGACGCAGTATTTT; cdr3_aa: CAWSVQALRTQYF
clone_size: many; v_call: TRBV28; d_call: -; j_call: TRBJ2-4; cdr3_nt: TGTGCCAGCAGTTTAAGGGCGGGGCCTCGAGCCAAAAACATTCAGTACTTC; cdr3_aa: CASSLRAGPRAKNIQYF
clone_size: -; v_call: TRBV20-1; d_call: -; j_call: TRBJ2-7; cdr3_nt: TGCAGTGTCAGGAAGGGGCATCCGTACTTC; cdr3_aa: CSVRKGHPYF
clone_size: many; v_call: TRBV6-6; d_call: TRBD1; j_call: TRBJ1-1; cdr3_nt: TGTGCCAGCAGCAACCACAGGGGGTACGCTGAAGCTTTCTTT; cdr3_aa: CASSNHRGYAEAFF
clone_size: many; v_call: TRBV7-7; d_call: -; j_call: TRBJ2-5; cdr3_nt: TGTGCTAGCAGCTCGCTGACAATCGATCCGGGGACCCAGTACTTC; cdr3_aa: CASSSLTIDPGTQYF
clone_size: -; v_call: TRBV7-2; d_call: TRBD2; j_call: TRBJ2-3; cdr3_nt: TGTGCCAGCAGCTTGGGACTAGCGGGGGGGCCGGCAGATACGCAGTATTTT; cdr3_aa: CASSLGLAGGPADTQYF
clone_size: -; v_call: TRBV6-1; d_call: -; j_call: TRBJ2-7; cdr3_nt: TGTATCAGCAGTTTCTACGAGCAGTACTTC; cdr3_aa: CISSFYEQYF
clone_size: -; v_call: TRBV28; d_call: -; j_call: TRBJ2-2; cdr3_nt: TGTGCCAGCAGTTTCCCCGCCTTTGGAAACACCGGGGAGCTGTTTTTT; cdr3_aa: CASSFPAFGNTGELFF
clone_size: -; v_call: TRBV6-5; d_call: -; j_call: TRBJ1-1; cdr3_nt: TGTGCCAGCCAGCGGGCCTGGGAGGCTGAAGCTTTCTTT; cdr3_aa: CASQRAWEAEAFF
clone_size: -; v_call: TRBV20-1; d_call: TRBD1; j_call: TRBJ2-1; cdr3_nt: TGCAGTGCTAGAGGACCCGGGACAGGGGGGTCCTACAATGAGCAGTTCTTC; cdr3_aa: CSARGPGTGGSYNEQFF
clone_size: -; v_call: TRBV4-1; d_call: TRBD1; j_call: TRBJ1-2; cdr3_nt: TGCGCCAGCAGCCAAAGGACAGGGGGTGTCGGCTACACCTTC; cdr3_aa: CASSQRTGGVGYTF
clone_size: many; v_call: TRBV28; d_call: -; j_call: TRBJ2-7; cdr3_nt: TGTGCCAGCAGTTTACAAGCCCTGATCTACGAGCAGTACTTC; cdr3_aa: CASSLQALIYEQYF
clone_size: -; v_call: TRBV21-1; d_call: -; j_call: TRBJ1-5; cdr3_nt: TGTGCCAGCAGCAACCGGACACCTCGAAAGCCCCAGCATTTT; cdr3_aa: CASSNRTPRKPQHF
clone_size: -; v_call: TRBV12-3/TRBV12-4; d_call: TRBD1; j_call: TRBJ2-7; cdr3_nt: TGTGCCAGCGGCCTGTTCGGGACAGCCACCTACGAGCAGTACTTC; cdr3_aa: CASGLFGTATYEQYF
clone_size: -; v_call: TRBV12-3/TRBV12-4; d_call: -; j_call: TRBJ2-1; cdr3_nt: TGTGCCACCCACAGGGAGGTGGACTCCTACAATGAGCAGTTCTTC; cdr3_aa: CATHREVDSYNEQFF
clone_size: many; v_call: TRBV6-5; d_call: TRBD1; j_call: TRBJ2-7; cdr3_nt: TGTGCCAGCAGACATCACAGGGGCACCTCCTACGAGCAGTACTTC; cdr3_aa: CASRHHRGTSYEQYF
clone_size: few; v_call: TRBV6-1; d_call: -; j_call: TRBJ1-5; cdr3_nt: TGTGCCACTCAGACAAGGCCTATTGGCAATCAGCCCCAGCATTTT; cdr3_aa: CATQTRPIGNQPQHF
clone_size: few; v_call: TRBV30; d_call: -; j_call: TRBJ2-5; cdr3_nt: TGTGCCTGGAGTGGTTCCGGACAGTCCTTTGAGACCCAGTACTTC; cdr3_aa: CAWSGSGQSFETQYF
clone_size: many; v_call: TRBV15; d_call: TRBD1; j_call: TRBJ2-5; cdr3_nt: TGTGCCACCAGCAGAGTTGACAGGGGGGGGGAGACCCAGTACTTC; cdr3_aa: CATSRVDRGGETQYF
clone_size: -; v_call: TRBV20-1; d_call: TRBD1; j_call: TRBJ2-2; cdr3_nt: TGCAGTGCTCGACGGACAGGGGGCGACACCGGGGAGCTGTTTTTT; cdr3_aa: CSARRTGGDTGELFF
clone_size: -; v_call: TRBV15; d_call: -; j_call: TRBJ2-7; cdr3_nt: TGTGCCACCAGCAGAGATACGACTATCTCCTACGAGCAGTACTTC; cdr3_aa: CATSRDTTISYEQYF
clone_size: -; v_call: TRBV20-1; d_call: -; j_call: TRBJ1-5; cdr3_nt: TGCAGTGCCAGGAAGGGGACCAGCAATCAGCCCCAGCATTTT; cdr3_aa: CSARKGTSNQPQHF
clone_size: -; v_call: TRBV5-1; d_call: TRBD2; j_call: TRBJ2-3; cdr3_nt: TGCGTCAGCAGCTTGAATAGCGGGGGTACAACAGATACGCAGTATTTT; cdr3_aa: CVSSLNSGGTTDTQYF
clone_size: -; v_call: TRBV19; d_call: -; j_call: TRBJ1-1; cdr3_nt: TGTGCCAGTAGTATTCTCGGATTGAACACTGAAGCTTTCTTT; cdr3_aa: CASSILGLNTEAFF
clone_size: -; v_call: TRBV20-1; d_call: -; j_call: TRBJ2-3; cdr3_nt: TGCAGTGTTAGAACCGGGGTAACAGATACGCAGTATTTT; cdr3_aa: CSVRTGVTDTQYF
clone_size: many; v_call: TRBV5-1; d_call: TRBD1; j_call: TRBJ1-5; cdr3_nt: TGCGCCAGCAGCTTAGACAGGGGAAGCAATCAGCCCCAGCATTTT; cdr3_aa: CASSLDRGSNQPQHF
clone_size: few; v_call: TRBV12-3/TRBV12-4; d_call: -; j_call: TRBJ1-1; cdr3_nt: TGTGCCAGCAGTTTAAGACAGCCTATGAACACTGAAGCTTTCTTT; cdr3_aa: CASSLRQPMNTEAFF
clone_size: many; v_call: TRBV6-6; d_call: -; j_call: TRBJ2-7; cdr3_nt: TGTGCCAGCACTCAAGGGGGTCCGACAGGACCCTACGAGCAGTACTTC; cdr3_aa: CASTQGGPTGPYEQYF